This T cell receptor (beta chain) was recovered during a study of blood T cell repertoires in COVID-19. Study at large: COVID-19 samples, acute and convalescent, were from the United States, Italy and Spain. T cells, B-cell-depleted T cells, or PBMCs supplied cDNA or gDNA.

The CDR3 spans 15 residues. Germline V CDR1 and CDR2: SGHAT, FQNNGV. J gave up 3 bases and V 6 bases, and 7 bases lay outside the gene matches. The assay was immunoSEQ multiplex PCR, and TCRdb's table has in-frame clones only and misses some. The profile shows 300,000 or so clones, more than 75% of them singletons. J is TRBJ2-2 and V is TRBV11-2; 7 bases match TRBD1. What was sequenced was peripheral blood. The TCR sequence derives from a man aged 50 to 59 with active or convalescent COVID-19. The CDR3, as DNA: TGTGCCAGCAGTCTTACAGGGGTCGACACCGGGGAGCTGTTTTTT. Residues: CASSLTGVDTGELFF.